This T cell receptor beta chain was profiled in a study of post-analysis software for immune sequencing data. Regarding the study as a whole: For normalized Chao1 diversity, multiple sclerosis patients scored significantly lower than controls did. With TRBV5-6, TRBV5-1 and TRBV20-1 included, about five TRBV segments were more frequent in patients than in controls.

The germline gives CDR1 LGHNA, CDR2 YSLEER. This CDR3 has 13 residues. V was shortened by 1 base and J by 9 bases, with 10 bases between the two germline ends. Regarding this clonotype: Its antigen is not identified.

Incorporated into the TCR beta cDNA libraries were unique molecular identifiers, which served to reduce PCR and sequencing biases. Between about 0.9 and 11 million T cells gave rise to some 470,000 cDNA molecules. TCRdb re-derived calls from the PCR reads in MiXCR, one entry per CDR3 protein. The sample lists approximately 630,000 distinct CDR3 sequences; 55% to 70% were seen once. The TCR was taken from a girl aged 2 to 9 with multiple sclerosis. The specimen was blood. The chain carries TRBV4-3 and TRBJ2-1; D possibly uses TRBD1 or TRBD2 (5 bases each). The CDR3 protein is CASSQAWGSEQFF. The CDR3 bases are TGCGCCAGCAGCCAAGCATGGGGGAGTGAGCAGTTCTTC.